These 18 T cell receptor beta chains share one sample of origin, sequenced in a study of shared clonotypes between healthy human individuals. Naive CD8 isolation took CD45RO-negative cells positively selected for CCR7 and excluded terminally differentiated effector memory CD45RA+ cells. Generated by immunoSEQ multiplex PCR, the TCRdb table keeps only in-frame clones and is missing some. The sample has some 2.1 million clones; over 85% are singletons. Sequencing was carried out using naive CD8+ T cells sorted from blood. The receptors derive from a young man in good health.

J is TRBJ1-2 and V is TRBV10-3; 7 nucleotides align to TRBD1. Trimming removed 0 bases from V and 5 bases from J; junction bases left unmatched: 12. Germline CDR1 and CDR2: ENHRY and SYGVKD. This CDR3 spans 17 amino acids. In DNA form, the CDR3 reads TGTGCCATCAGTGAGTCGACAGGGTCCCTCGTTAAGTATGGCTACACCTTC. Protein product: CAISESTGSLVKYGYTF.

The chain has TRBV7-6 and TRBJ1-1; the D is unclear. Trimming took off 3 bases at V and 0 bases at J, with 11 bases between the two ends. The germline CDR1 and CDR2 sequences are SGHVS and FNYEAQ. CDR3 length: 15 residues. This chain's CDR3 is CASSLGRSMNTEAFF. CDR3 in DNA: TGTGCCAGCAGCTTGGGCAGATCCATGAACACTGAAGCTTTCTTT.

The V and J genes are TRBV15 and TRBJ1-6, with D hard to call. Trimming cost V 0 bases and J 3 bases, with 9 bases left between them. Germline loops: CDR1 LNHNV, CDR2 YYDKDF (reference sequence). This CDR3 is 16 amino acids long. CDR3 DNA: TGTGCCACCAGCAGAGAGCGGGCCCACTATAATTCACCCCTCCACTTT. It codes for CATSRERAHYNSPLHF.

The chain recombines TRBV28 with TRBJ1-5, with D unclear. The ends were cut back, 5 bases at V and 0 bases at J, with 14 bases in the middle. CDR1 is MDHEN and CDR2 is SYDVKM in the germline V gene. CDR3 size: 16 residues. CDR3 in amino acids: CASSPRSWDSNQPQHF. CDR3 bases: TGTGCCAGCAGTCCCCGATCGTGGGATAGCAATCAGCCCCAGCATTTT.

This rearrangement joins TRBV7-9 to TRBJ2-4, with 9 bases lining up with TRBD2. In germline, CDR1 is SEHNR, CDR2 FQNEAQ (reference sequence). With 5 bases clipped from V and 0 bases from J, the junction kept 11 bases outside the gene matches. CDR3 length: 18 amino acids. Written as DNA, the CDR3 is TGTGCCAGCAGCCCCGGGCTAGCGGGATCTCTAGCCAAAAACATTCAGTACTTC. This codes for CASSPGLAGSLAKNIQYF. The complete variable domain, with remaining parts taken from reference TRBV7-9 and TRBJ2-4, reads DTGVSQNPRHKITKRGQNVTFRCDPISEHNRLYWYRQTLGQGPEFLTYFQNEAQLEKSRLLSDRFSAERPKGSFSTLEIQRTEQGDSAMYLCASSPGLAGSLAKNIQYFGAGTRLSVL.

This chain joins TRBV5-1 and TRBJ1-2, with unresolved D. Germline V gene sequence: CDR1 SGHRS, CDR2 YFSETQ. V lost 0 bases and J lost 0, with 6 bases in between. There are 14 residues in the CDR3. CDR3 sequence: CASSLEVANYGYTF. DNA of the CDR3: TGCGCCAGCAGCTTGGAGGTCGCTAACTATGGCTACACCTTC. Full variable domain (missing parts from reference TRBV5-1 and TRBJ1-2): KAGVTQTPRYLIKTRGQQVTLSCSPISGHRSVSWYQQTPGQGLQFLFEYFSETQRNKGNFPGRFSGRQFSNSRSEMNVSTLELGDSALYLCASSLEVANYGYTFGSGTRLTVV.

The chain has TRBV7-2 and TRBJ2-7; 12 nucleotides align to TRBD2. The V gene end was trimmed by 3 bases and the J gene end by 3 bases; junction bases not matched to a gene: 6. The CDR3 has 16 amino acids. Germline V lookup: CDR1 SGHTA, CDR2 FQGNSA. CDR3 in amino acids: CASSLGLAGSIYEQYF. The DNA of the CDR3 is TGTGCCAGCAGCTTGGGACTAGCGGGCTCTATCTACGAGCAGTACTTC.

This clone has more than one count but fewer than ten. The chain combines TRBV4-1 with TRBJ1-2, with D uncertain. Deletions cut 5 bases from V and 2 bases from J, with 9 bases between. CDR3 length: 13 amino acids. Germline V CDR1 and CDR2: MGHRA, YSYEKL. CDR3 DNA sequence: TGCGCCAGCAGCTCCGACTTGAACTATGGCTACACCTTC. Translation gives CASSSDLNYGYTF.

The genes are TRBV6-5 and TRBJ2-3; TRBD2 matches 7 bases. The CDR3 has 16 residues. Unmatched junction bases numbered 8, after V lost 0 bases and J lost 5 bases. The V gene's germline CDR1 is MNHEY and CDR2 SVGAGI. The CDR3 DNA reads TGTGCCAGCAGTTACTCTGCGGGGGAACGGGGAGATACGCAGTATTTT. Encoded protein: CASSYSAGERGDTQYF.

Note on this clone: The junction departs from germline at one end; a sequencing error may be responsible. The CDR3 coding sequence is TGTGCCAGCAGCACGGGACTAGCGGGAGGTGTCCTCTTC. It yields the protein CASSTGLAGGVLF. The chain carries TRBV13 and TRBJ2-1, with TRBD2 matching over 15 bases. The CDR3 runs 13 residues. Germline V gene lookup returns CDR1 PRHDT and CDR2 FYEKMQ (reference sequence).

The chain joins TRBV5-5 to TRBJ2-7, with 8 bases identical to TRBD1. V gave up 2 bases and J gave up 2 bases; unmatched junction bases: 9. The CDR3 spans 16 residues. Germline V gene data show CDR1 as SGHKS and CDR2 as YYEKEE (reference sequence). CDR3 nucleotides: TGTGCCAGCAGCTTCGGGACAGGCTATTTGGCCTACGAGCAGTACTTC. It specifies CASSFGTGYLAYEQYF.

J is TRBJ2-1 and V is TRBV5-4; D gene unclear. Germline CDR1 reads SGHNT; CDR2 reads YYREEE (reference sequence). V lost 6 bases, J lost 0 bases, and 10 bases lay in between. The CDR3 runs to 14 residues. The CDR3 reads CASTDFSSYNEQFF. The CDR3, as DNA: TGTGCCAGCACCGATTTTAGCTCCTACAATGAGCAGTTCTTC.

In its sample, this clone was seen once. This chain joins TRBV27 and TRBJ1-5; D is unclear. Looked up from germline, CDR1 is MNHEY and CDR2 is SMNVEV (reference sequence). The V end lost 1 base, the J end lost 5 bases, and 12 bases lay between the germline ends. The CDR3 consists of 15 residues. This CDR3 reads CASSLFWRVDQPQHF. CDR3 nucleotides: TGTGCCAGCAGTTTATTTTGGCGGGTGGATCAGCCCCAGCATTTT.

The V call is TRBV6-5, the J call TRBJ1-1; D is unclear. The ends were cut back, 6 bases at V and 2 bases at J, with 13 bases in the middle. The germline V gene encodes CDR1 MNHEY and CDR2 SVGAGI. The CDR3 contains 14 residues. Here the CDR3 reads CASSRSEGNTEAFF. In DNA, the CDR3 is TGTGCCAGCAGCCGCTCTGAGGGTAACACTGAAGCTTTCTTT.

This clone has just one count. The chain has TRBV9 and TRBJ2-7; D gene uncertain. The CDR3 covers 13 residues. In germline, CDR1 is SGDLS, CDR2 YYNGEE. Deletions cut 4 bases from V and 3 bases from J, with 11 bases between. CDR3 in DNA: TGTGCCAGCAGCCCCGGAGTCTTCTACGAGCAGTACTTC. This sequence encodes CASSPGVFYEQYF.

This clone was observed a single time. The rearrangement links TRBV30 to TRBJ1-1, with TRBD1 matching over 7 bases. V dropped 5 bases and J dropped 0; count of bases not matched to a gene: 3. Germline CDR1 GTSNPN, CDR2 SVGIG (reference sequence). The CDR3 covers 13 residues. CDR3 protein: CAWGDSLNTEAFF. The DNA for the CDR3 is TGTGCCTGGGGGGACAGCTTGAACACTGAAGCTTTCTTT.

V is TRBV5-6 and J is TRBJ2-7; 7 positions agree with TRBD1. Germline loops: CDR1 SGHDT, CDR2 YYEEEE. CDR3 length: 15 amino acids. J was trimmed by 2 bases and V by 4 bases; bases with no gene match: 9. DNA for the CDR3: TGTGCCAGCAGCCCCTGGACAGGACCCGCCTACGAGCAGTACTTC. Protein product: CASSPWTGPAYEQYF.

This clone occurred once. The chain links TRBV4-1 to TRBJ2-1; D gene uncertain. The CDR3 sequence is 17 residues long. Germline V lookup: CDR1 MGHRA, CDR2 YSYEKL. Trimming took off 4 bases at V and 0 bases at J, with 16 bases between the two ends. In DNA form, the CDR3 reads TGCGCCAGCAGCCCCCATCACCGCGTAAGCTCCTACAATGAGCAGTTCTTC. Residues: CASSPHHRVSSYNEQFF.